This T cell receptor (beta chain) was identified in a study of blood T cell repertoires in COVID-19. For the study at large: The United States, Italy and Spain supplied acute and convalescent COVID-19 samples.

In the source study's methods: Reference gene primer amplification in the assay estimated nucleated cell counts. Here immunoSEQ multiplex PCR was the method, and the copy in TCRdb shows in-frame clones only, minus some. The V and J calls and clone size were taken over from that table, and D and trimming were inferred from the DNA. This repertoire shows around 300,000 clones, 88% found once; its top ten account for about 3%. Living in 24 US areas, the participants were between roughly 18 and 95 years of age. The source material was PBMCs or T cells enriched from blood (not recorded which). This TCR was recovered from a woman in her 50s who had recovered from COVID-19.

The CDR3 here is CASSFSGEGLETQYF. For the CDR3, the DNA is TGTGCCAGCAGTTTTTCCGGGGAAGGATTAGAGACCCAGTACTTC. This chain links TRBV28 with TRBJ2-5; perhaps TRBD2 as D (5 bases). The CDR3 spans 15 residues. Germline V gene sequence: CDR1 MDHEN, CDR2 SYDVKM. The germline V and J ends were trimmed by 3 bases and 4 bases, with 15 bases remaining between them.